What follows is one TCR beta chain and its context. What it binds is unknown. The sample comes from a study of OX40 agonist ivuxolimab in advanced cancers. Study-wide context: The dose of intravenous ivuxolimab that patients received every 2 weeks ranged from 0.01 to 10 mg/kg. Participants averaged roughly 57 years of age (range roughly 23 to 90) and were around 80% male. General study results and limits: CD8+ T cells were the subset that, on average, had more expanded clones than CD4+.

Assay used: immunoSEQ multiplex PCR; TCRdb lists only in-frame clones, some missing. The repertoire consists of some 87,000 clones, with about 90% occurring once and the leading ten covering 1.5% to 2%. Germline V gene data show CDR1 as LNHDA and CDR2 as SQIVND (reference sequence). This CDR3 comprises 13 residues. With 2 bases clipped from V and 12 bases from J, the junction kept 6 bases outside the gene matches. Systemic immunosuppression or a history of autoimmune disease excluded patients. The chain couples TRBV19 to TRBJ1-4; 7 bases match TRBD1. The clonotype comes from an adult with an advanced solid tumor such as melanoma, head and neck, liver or kidney cancer. Sequencing used CD4+ or CD8+ T cells sorted from blood, obtained in a trial of the OX40 agonist ivuxolimab. The CDR3 here is CASSIQDRIELFF. CDR3 in DNA: TGTGCCAGTAGTATACAGGACAGGATTGAACTGTTTTTT.